The sequence of this TCR beta chain was determined in a study of T-cell reconstitution after alpha-beta-depleted transplantation in children. This clonotype was found a few times. Using unique molecular identifiers, the investigators prepared the TCRbeta library. Using its own MiXCR run on the PCR reads, TCRdb lists one record per CDR3 protein. The sample lists hundreds of thousands of distinct CDR3 sequences; under 15% were seen once. The V and J ends lost 6 bases and 4 bases, in that order; junction bases with no gene match: 10. CDR1 and CDR2 from the germline V gene are MNHEY and SVGAGI. This CDR3 spans 16 amino acids.

This sample comprised PBMCs from the stem cell graft donor, obtained from the stem cell graft. The rearrangement joins TRBV6-5 to TRBJ2-7; TRBD2 agrees at 12 bases. This TCR came from a human donor who donated a stem cell graft to a child with combined immunodeficiency. In nucleotides, the CDR3 is TGTGCCAGCAGCTCCACCACTAGCGGGAGGCTTTACGAGCAGTACTTC. It encodes CASSSTTSGRLYEQYF.